This T cell receptor beta chain came from a study of cytomegalovirus exposure and HLA in healthy donors. Donors were nominally healthy when sampled, though unrecorded immune exposures were likely. 13 Jbeta primers and 60 Vbeta primers were used for the PCR. The assay was immunoSEQ multiplex PCR, and TCRdb's table has in-frame clones only and misses some. Altogether about 190,000 clones are present, roughly four fifths being singletons, with the ten largest covering under 0.9%. This CDR3 is built from 12 residues. The junction had 5 bases not matched to a gene; V was cut back by 5 bases and J by 8 bases. Germline V gene sequence: CDR1 MNHEY, CDR2 SVGAGI. Study-wide results and limits: Earlier analysis found most TCR beta V segments productive about 87% or about 30% of the time. In a later analysis, several top co-occurrence clusters appeared linked to parvovirus B19, influenza, CMV and Epstein-Barr virus. Highest at DRB1 and lowest at HLA-C, TCR association rates differed among HLA loci in a later analysis.

A remark on this clone: What it recognizes is unknown.

What was sequenced was PBMCs. The origin of this receptor is a woman aged 18-30 years in good health and CMV-seronegative. V gene TRBV6-5 combines with J gene TRBJ1-2; TRBD1 aligns across 7 bases. CDR3 loop: CASSEQGLGYTF. For the CDR3, the DNA is TGTGCCAGCAGTGAACAGGGGCTCGGCTACACCTTC.